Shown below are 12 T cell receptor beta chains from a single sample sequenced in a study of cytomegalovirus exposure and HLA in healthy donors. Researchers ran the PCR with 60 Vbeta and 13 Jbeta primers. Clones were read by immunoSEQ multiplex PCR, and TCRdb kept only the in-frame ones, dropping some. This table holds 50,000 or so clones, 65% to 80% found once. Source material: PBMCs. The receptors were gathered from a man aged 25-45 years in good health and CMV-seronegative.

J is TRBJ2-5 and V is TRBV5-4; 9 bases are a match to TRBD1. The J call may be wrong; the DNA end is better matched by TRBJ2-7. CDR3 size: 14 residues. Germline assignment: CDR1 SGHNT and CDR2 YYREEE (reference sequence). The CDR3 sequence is CASSGGQGSNEQYF. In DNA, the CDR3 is TGTGCCAGCAGTGGGGGACAGGGAAGCAACGAGCAGTACTTC.

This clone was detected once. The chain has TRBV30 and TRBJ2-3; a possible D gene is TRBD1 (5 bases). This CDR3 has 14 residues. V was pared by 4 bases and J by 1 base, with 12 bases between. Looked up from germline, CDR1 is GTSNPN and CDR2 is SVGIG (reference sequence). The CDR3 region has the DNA TGTGCCTGGACCCGGACAAGGCGCACAGATACGCAGTATTTT. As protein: CAWTRTRRTDTQYF.

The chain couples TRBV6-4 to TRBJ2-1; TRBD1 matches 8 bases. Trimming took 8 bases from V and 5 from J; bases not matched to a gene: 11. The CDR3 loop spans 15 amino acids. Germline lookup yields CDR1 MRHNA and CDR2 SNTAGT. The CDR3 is CASSEGQEGDNEQFF. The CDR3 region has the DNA TGTGCCAGCTCCGAGGGACAGGAGGGCGACAATGAGCAGTTCTTC.

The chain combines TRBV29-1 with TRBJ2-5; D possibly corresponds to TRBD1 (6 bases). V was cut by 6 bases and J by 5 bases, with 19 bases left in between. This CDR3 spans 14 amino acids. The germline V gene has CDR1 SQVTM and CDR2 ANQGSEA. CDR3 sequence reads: CSVATGMVRETQYF. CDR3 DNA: TGCAGCGTCGCAACAGGGATGGTAAGGGAGACCCAGTACTTC.

The CDR3 loop reads CASSEEIRAFF. The DNA for the CDR3 is TGTGCCAGCAGTGAAGAAATCAGAGCTTTCTTT. The V and J genes are TRBV6-1 and TRBJ1-1; D ambiguous. The CDR3 consists of 11 residues. Trimming took off 1 base at V and 10 bases at J, with 7 bases between the two ends. CDR1 and CDR2 (germline): MNHNS, SASEGT.

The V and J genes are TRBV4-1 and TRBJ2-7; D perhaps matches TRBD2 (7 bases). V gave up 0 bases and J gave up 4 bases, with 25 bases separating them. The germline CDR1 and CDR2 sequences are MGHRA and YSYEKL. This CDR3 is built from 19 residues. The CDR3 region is CASSQEKRGGQGLLYEQYF. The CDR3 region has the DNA TGCGCCAGCAGCCAAGAAAAGAGGGGAGGGCAGGGGCTTTTGTACGAGCAGTACTTC.

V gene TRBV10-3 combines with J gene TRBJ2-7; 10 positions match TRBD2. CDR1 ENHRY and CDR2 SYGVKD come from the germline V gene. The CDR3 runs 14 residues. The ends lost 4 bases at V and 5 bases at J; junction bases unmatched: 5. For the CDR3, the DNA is TGTGCCATCAGTGGCCCTAGCGGGAGTGACGAGCAGTACTTC. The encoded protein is CAISGPSGSDEQYF.

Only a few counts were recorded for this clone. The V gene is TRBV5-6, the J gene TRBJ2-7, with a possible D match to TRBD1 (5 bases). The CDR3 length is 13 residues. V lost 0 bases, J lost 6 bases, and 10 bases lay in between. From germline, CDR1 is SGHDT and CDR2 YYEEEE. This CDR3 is CASSLARTTEQYF. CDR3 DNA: TGTGCCAGCAGCTTGGCTCGGACAACCGAGCAGTACTTC.

CDR3 DNA sequence: TGCGCCAGCAGCCAACAATCGGGACAGGGGATTCGTGGAAACACCATATATTTT. This sequence encodes CASSQQSGQGIRGNTIYF. This chain links TRBV4-1 with TRBJ1-3; 10 nucleotides agree with TRBD1. This CDR3 spans 18 amino acids. Germline V gene lookup returns CDR1 MGHRA and CDR2 YSYEKL. The V and J ends lost 2 bases and 3 bases, in that order; junction bases with no gene match: 10.

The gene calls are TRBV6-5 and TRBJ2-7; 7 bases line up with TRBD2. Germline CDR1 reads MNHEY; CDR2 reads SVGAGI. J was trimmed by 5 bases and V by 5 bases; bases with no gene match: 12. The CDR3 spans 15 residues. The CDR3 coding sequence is TGTGCCAGCAGTACGGAAGCGGGATTTACCCACGAGCAGTACTTC. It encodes CASSTEAGFTHEQYF.

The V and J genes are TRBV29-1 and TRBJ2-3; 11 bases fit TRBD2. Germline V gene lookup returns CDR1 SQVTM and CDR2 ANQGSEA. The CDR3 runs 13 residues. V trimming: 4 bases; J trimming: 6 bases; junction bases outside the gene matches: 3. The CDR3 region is CSVATSGMDTQYF. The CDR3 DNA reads TGCAGCGTTGCGACTAGCGGGATGGATACGCAGTATTTT.

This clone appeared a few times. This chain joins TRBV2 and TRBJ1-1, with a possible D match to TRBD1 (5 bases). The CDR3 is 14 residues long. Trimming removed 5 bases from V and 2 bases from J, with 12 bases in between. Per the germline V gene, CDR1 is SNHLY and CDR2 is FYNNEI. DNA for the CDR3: TGTGCCAGCAGTAATCCCACAGGTAACACTGAAGCTTTCTTT. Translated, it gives CASSNPTGNTEAFF.